This T cell receptor beta chain stems from a study of blood T cell repertoires in COVID-19. V was pared by 4 bases and J by 3 bases, with 13 bases of the junction left unmatched. The CDR3 length is 18 residues. Germline CDR1 and CDR2: SGHTS and YDEGEE. This clone was seen a handful of times. Profiling relied on immunoSEQ multiplex PCR, and the TCRdb table lists in-frame clones only, not all of them. This sample yields some 100,000 clones, of which around 84% are seen a single time; approximately 1.8% belongs to the top ten. This sequence originates from a woman in her seventies with active or convalescent COVID-19. Sequenced sample: peripheral blood. The rearrangement joins TRBV5-8 to TRBJ2-1; 10 nucleotides align to TRBD2. CDR3 sequence: CASSGGTSVSRGYNEQFF. DNA for the CDR3: TGTGCCAGCAGCGGAGGGACTAGCGTAAGTCGGGGCTACAATGAGCAGTTCTTC.